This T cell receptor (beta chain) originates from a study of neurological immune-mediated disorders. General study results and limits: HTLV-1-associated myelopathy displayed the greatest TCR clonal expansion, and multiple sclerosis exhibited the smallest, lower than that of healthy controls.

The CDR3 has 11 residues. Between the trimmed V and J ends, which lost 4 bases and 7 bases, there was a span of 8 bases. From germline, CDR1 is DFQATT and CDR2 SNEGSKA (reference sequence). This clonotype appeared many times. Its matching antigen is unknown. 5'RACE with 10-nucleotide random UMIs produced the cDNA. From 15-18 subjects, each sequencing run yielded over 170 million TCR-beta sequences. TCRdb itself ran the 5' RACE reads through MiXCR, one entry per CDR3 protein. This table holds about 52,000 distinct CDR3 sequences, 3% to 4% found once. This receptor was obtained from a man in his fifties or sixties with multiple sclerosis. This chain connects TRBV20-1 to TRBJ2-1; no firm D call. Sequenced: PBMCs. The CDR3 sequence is CSAKSWNEQFF. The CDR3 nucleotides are TGCAGTGCTAAGTCGTGGAATGAGCAGTTCTTC.